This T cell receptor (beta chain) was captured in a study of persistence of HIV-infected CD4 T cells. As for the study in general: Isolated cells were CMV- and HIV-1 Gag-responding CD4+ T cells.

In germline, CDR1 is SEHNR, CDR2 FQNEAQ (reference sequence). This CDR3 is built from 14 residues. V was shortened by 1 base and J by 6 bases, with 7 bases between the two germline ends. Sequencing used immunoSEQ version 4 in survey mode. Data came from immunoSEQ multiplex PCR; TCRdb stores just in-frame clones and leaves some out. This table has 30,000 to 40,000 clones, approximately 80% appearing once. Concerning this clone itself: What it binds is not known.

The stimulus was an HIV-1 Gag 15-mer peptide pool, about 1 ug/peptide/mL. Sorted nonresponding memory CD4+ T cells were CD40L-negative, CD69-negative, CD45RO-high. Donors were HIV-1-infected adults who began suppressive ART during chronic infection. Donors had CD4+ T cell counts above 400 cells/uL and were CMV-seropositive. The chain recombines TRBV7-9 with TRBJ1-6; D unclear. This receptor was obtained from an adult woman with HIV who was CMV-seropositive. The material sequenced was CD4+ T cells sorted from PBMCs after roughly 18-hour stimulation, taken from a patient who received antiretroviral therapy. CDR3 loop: CASSLDKINSPLHF. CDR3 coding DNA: TGTGCCAGCAGCTTAGACAAGATTAATTCACCCCTCCACTTT.